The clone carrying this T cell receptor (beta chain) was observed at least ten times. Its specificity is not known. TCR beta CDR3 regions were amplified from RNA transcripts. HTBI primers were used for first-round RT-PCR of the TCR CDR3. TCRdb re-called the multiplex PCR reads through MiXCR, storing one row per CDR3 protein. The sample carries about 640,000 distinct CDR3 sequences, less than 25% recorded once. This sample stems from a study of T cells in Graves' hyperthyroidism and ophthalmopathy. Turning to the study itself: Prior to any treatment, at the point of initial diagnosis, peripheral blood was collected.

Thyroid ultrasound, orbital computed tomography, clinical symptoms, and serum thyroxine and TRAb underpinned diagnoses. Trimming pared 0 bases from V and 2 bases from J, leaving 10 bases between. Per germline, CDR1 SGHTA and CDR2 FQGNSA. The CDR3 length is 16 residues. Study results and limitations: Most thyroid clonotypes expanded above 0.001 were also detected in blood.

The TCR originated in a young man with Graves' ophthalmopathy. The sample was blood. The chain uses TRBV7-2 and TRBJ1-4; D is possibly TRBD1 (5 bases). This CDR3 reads CASSLASGFTNEKLFF. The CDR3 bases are TGTGCCAGCAGCTTAGCTTCAGGGTTTACTAATGAAAAACTGTTTTTT.